This passage covers 28 T cell receptor beta chains from one sample sequenced in a study of response to subunit inactivated influenza vaccine. Via MiXCR, TCRdb re-called the RT-PCR reads, giving one row per CDR3 protein. The sample yields approximately 700,000 distinct CDR3 sequences, more than 15% seen once. Source: PBMCs from blood, taken 12 days after vaccination. These receptors originate from a middle-aged man who received an inactivated influenza vaccine.

This clonotype was counted only a few times. This sequence joins TRBV10-3 and TRBJ2-1, with D perhaps matching TRBD1 (6 bases). Trimming took off 6 bases at V and 4 bases at J, with 19 bases between the two ends. The CDR3 loop spans 16 amino acids. The germline CDR1 and CDR2 sequences are ENHRY and SYGVKD. The CDR3 DNA is TGTGCCATCAGCAAAACCAGGGGTGTGGGGTACAATGAGCAGTTCTTC. Translated: CAISKTRGVGYNEQFF.

At least ten counts were recorded for this clonotype. CDR3 in DNA: TGTGCCATCAGTGAGGGTCGGGGGTCACCCCTCCACTTT. It specifies CAISEGRGSPLHF. This rearrangement joins TRBV10-3 to TRBJ1-6, with D possibly TRBD1 on 5 matching bases. V shed 2 bases and J shed 10 bases, with 9 bases lying between them. Per the germline V gene, CDR1 is ENHRY and CDR2 is SYGVKD. The CDR3 is 13 residues long.

In regard to this clonotype: A much larger clone lies a single base off, so this may be a read error. The rearrangement joins TRBV7-2 to TRBJ2-7; possibly TRBD2 for D (5 bases). The CDR3 contains 13 residues. Germline CDR1 and CDR2: SGHTA and FQGNSA. V was cut by 1 base and J by 2 bases, with 6 bases left in between. CDR3 region: CASSLERAYEQYF. The CDR3, as DNA: TGTGCCAGCAGCTTAGAGAGGGCCTACGAGCAGTACTTC.

In this sample, this clonotype turned up a few times. The CDR3 is CSASSVSNQPQHF. The CDR3, as DNA: TGCAGTGCTAGTTCAGTTAGCAATCAGCCCCAGCATTTT. The chain combines TRBV20-1 with TRBJ1-5; D unclear. The germline V gene encodes CDR1 DFQATT and CDR2 SNEGSKA (reference sequence). The CDR3 is 13 residues long. Trimming cost V 3 bases and J 0 bases, with 6 bases left between them.

The chain employs TRBV20-1 and TRBJ2-1, with 7 positions matching TRBD1. CDR3 length equals 12 residues. In germline, CDR1 is DFQATT, CDR2 SNEGSKA (reference sequence). V trimming: 4 bases; J trimming: 6 bases; junction bases outside the gene matches: 3. This chain's CDR3 is CSAKGTVNEQFF. For the CDR3, the DNA is TGCAGTGCTAAAGGGACAGTCAATGAGCAGTTCTTC.

The chain recombines TRBV19 with TRBJ2-3, with 9 bases aligning to TRBD1. Looked up from germline, CDR1 is LNHDA and CDR2 is SQIVND (reference sequence). The V segment lost 3 bases and the J segment 1 base; nucleotides outside the gene matches: 2. The CDR3 sequence is 15 residues long. The CDR3 nucleotides read TGTGCCAGTAGTATGTGGGACAGGGGCACAGATACGCAGTATTTT. Residues: CASSMWDRGTDTQYF.

The chain joins TRBV7-9 to TRBJ2-2; D gene ambiguous. This CDR3 comprises 13 residues. In germline, CDR1 is SEHNR, CDR2 FQNEAQ (reference sequence). Trimming removed 5 bases at V and 1 base at J, with 5 bases between. The CDR3 sequence is CASSPENTGELFF. Here the CDR3 DNA reads TGTGCCAGCAGCCCGGAGAACACCGGGGAGCTGTTTTTT.

In its sample, this clonotype was seen a few times. The chain has TRBV2 and TRBJ2-7, with TRBD2 matching over 7 bases. From germline, CDR1 is SNHLY and CDR2 FYNNEI. There are 15 residues in the CDR3. The junction had 14 bases not matched to a gene; V was cut back by 10 bases and J by 2 bases. The DNA of the CDR3 is TGTGCCAAAACCCAAGTAGCGGGTGGAACCTACGAGCAGTACTTC. It yields the protein CAKTQVAGGTYEQYF.

This clonotype was counted a single time. This chain links TRBV5-5 with TRBJ2-2; tentative D call: TRBD1 (5 bases). The V end lost 4 bases, the J end lost 7 bases, and 14 bases lay between the germline ends. CDR1 is SGHKS, CDR2 YYEKEE, per germline (reference sequence). The length of the CDR3 is 14 residues. This chain's CDR3 is CASSPRQRSGELFF. Written as DNA, the CDR3 is TGTGCCAGCAGCCCTCGACAGCGCAGCGGGGAGCTGTTTTTT.

This sequence joins TRBV6-5 and TRBJ1-4; no firm D call. Per the germline V gene, CDR1 is MNHEY and CDR2 is SVGAGI. This CDR3 has 12 residues. The V and J ends lost 4 bases and 8 bases respectively, with 8 bases between them. CDR3 sequence reads: CASSSSGEKLFF. DNA of the CDR3: TGTGCCAGCAGTTCCAGTGGGGAAAAACTGTTTTTT.

This rearrangement joins TRBV27 to TRBJ2-7; D unclear. The CDR3 has 15 residues. The V gene lost 0 bases and the J gene lost 3 bases, with 12 bases spanning the gap. The germline CDR1 and CDR2 sequences are MNHEY and SMNVEV (reference sequence). The CDR3 region is CASSLSDGNYYEQYF. CDR3 in DNA: TGTGCCAGCAGTTTATCCGACGGAAATTACTACGAGCAGTACTTC.

This chain joins TRBV28 and TRBJ1-1; D is unresolved. The V and J ends lost 4 bases and 4 bases respectively, with 7 bases between them. This CDR3 is built from 12 residues. Germline lookup yields CDR1 MDHEN and CDR2 SYDVKM. CDR3 amino acids: CASSWTSTEAFF. CDR3 in DNA: TGTGCCAGCAGTTGGACGAGCACTGAAGCTTTCTTT.

This chain links TRBV12-3 or TRBV12-4 with TRBJ1-5, with 10 bases that match TRBD1. Unmatched junction bases numbered 10, after V lost 5 bases and J lost 6 bases. This CDR3 has 16 amino acids. The CDR3 loop is CASSNAGTGVTQPQHF. The CDR3 DNA is TGTGCCAGCAGTAACGCCGGGACAGGGGTGACTCAGCCCCAGCATTTT.

The sample holds a few counts of this clonotype. The chain is built from TRBV27 and TRBJ2-1; TRBD1 is a possible D gene (8 bases). The CDR3 totals 16 residues. Trimming shortened V by 8 bases and J by 1 base, and 18 bases separated the two germline ends. The germline CDR1 and CDR2 sequences are MNHEY and SMNVEV (reference sequence). The CDR3, as DNA: TGTGCCAGCTTATCAACAGGGGGGGAGTCCTACAATGAGCAGTTCTTC. As protein: CASLSTGGESYNEQFF.

The chain combines TRBV15 with TRBJ1-5; the match to TRBD1 covers 10 bases. Looked up from germline, CDR1 is LNHNV and CDR2 is YYDKDF (reference sequence). Trimming removed 3 bases from V and 4 bases from J; junction bases left unmatched: 0. This CDR3 has 14 amino acids. The CDR3 DNA reads as TGTGCCACCAGCAGGGACAGGGGGAATCAGCCCCAGCATTTT. Its translation: CATSRDRGNQPQHF. Combining the CDR3 with reference TRBV15 and TRBJ1-5 gives the whole variable domain DAMVIQNPRYQVTQFGKPVTLSCSQTLNHNVMYWYQQKSSQAPKLLFHYYDKDFNNEADTPDNFQSRRPNTSFCFLDIRSPGLGDTAMYLCATSRDRGNQPQHFGDGTRLSIL.

This clonotype was counted only a few times. The chain carries TRBV3-1 and TRBJ2-7, with 13 bases matching TRBD2. Germline assignment: CDR1 LGHDT and CDR2 YNNKEL (reference sequence). Trimming at V came to 4 bases and at J to 6 bases, leaving 6 bases not matched to a gene. The CDR3 loop spans 15 amino acids. This CDR3 reads CASSRGLAGVAEQYF. In DNA form, the CDR3 reads TGTGCCAGCAGCCGAGGACTAGCGGGAGTAGCCGAGCAGTACTTC.

The chain joins TRBV12-3 or TRBV12-4 to TRBJ2-1; 8 nucleotides align to TRBD2. This CDR3 is 14 amino acids long. V shed 6 bases and J 4 bases; nucleotides not matched to a gene: 5. DNA for the CDR3: TGTGCCAGCAGGGCCAGCGGGAGATACAATGAGCAGTTCTTC. Protein sequence: CASRASGRYNEQFF.

This chain links TRBV4-2 with TRBJ1-1; unclear D gene. The CDR3 sequence is 14 residues long. Germline loops: CDR1 LGHNA, CDR2 YNFKEQ. V lost 0 bases and J 4 bases, leaving 9 bases between the germline ends. CDR3 protein: CASSQDSWGTEAFF. Here the CDR3 DNA reads TGTGCCAGCAGCCAAGATTCCTGGGGCACTGAAGCTTTCTTT.

V and J are TRBV5-1 and TRBJ1-2; 7 positions agree with TRBD1. This CDR3 has 15 residues. Germline-derived CDR1 and CDR2 are SGHRS and YFSETQ. J was trimmed by 1 base and V by 0 bases; bases with no gene match: 3. As DNA, the CDR3 is TGCGCCAGCAGCTTGGCTTCAGGGGGTAACTATGGCTACACCTTC. Protein product: CASSLASGGNYGYTF.

At least ten counts were recorded for this clonotype. The chain carries TRBV5-1 and TRBJ2-2, with no clear D. The germline V and J ends were trimmed by 6 bases and 2 bases, with 5 bases remaining between them. Germline V gene sequence: CDR1 SGHRS, CDR2 YFSETQ. The CDR3 covers 12 residues. The CDR3 DNA is TGCGCCAGCACTCAAAACACCGGGGAGCTGTTTTTT. It specifies CASTQNTGELFF.

The CDR3 DNA reads as TGTGCCAGCAGTTACGCCGGGACAGGGGTCCTCGAGCAGTACTTC. Its translation: CASSYAGTGVLEQYF. The chain joins TRBV6-5 to TRBJ2-7; 10 bases map to TRBD1. Germline V gene data show CDR1 as MNHEY and CDR2 as SVGAGI. Trimming at V came to 2 bases and at J to 6 bases, leaving 7 bases not matched to a gene. The CDR3 loop spans 15 amino acids.

The chain employs TRBV20-1 and TRBJ1-5; TRBD1 matches at 7 bases. The CDR3 spans 15 residues. The J segment lost 7 bases and the V segment lost 6 bases, leaving 15 bases of the junction unmatched. The germline V gene encodes CDR1 DFQATT and CDR2 SNEGSKA (reference sequence). The CDR3 protein is CSARPQGGAGQPQHF. CDR3 in DNA: TGCAGTGCCCGACCCCAGGGGGGGGCTGGCCAGCCCCAGCATTTT.

V and J are TRBV12-3 or TRBV12-4 and TRBJ1-1, with a weak D call TRBD1 (5 bases). V lost 6 bases to trimming and J lost 3 bases, with 17 bases between them. CDR3 length equals 15 residues. CDR3 sequence reads: CASSLQAGWYTEAFF. In DNA, the CDR3 is TGTGCCAGCAGCCTCCAGGCAGGGTGGTACACTGAAGCTTTCTTT.

This clonotype was seen only a few times. The chain is built from TRBV5-1 and TRBJ2-2, with 7 bases aligning to TRBD1. Trimming cost V 1 base and J 7 bases; bases outside gene matches: 13. CDR1 and CDR2 (germline): SGHRS, YFSETQ. The CDR3 covers 17 residues. CDR3 in DNA: TGCGCCAGCAGCTTGAACAGGGGATTCTCCCGTCACGGGGAGCTGTTTTTT. Amino acids: CASSLNRGFSRHGELFF.

V and J are TRBV5-4 and TRBJ2-7; TRBD1 is a possible D gene (5 bases). CDR1 and CDR2 (germline): SGHNT, YYREEE (reference sequence). V was cut by 0 bases and J by 7 bases, with 8 bases left in between. The CDR3 totals 12 residues. CDR3 coding DNA: TGTGCCAGCAGCTTGGCCACAGGAGAGCAGTACTTC. Protein sequence: CASSLATGEQYF.

This clonotype was seen a few times. Here the CDR3 reads CSAQKGGNNEQFF. CDR3 DNA sequence: TGCAGTGCTCAAAAAGGTGGAAACAATGAGCAGTTCTTC. The V gene is TRBV20-1, the J gene TRBJ2-1; D is unresolved. There are 13 residues in the CDR3. The V and J ends lost 5 bases and 5 bases respectively, with 13 bases between them. Germline V gene data show CDR1 as DFQATT and CDR2 as SNEGSKA (reference sequence).

This clonotype was recorded at least ten times. The chain combines TRBV20-1 with TRBJ2-6, with D uncertain. From germline, CDR1 is DFQATT and CDR2 SNEGSKA (reference sequence). This CDR3 is 11 amino acids long. V lost 3 bases to trimming and J lost 4 bases, with 1 base between them. CDR3: CSASGANVLTF. CDR3 in DNA: TGCAGTGCTAGCGGGGCCAACGTCCTGACTTTC.

This clonotype was counted between two and nine times. The junction and the germline gene differ at one end; a read error may be behind it. The rearrangement joins TRBV4-2 to TRBJ2-3; 7 bases match TRBD1. The CDR3 is 16 residues long. Per the germline V gene, CDR1 is LGHNA and CDR2 is YNFKEQ. CDR3 loop: CASTQTPQGSTDTQYF. The CDR3 DNA reads TGTGCCAGCACCCAAACCCCACAGGGGAGCACAGATACGCAGTATTTT.